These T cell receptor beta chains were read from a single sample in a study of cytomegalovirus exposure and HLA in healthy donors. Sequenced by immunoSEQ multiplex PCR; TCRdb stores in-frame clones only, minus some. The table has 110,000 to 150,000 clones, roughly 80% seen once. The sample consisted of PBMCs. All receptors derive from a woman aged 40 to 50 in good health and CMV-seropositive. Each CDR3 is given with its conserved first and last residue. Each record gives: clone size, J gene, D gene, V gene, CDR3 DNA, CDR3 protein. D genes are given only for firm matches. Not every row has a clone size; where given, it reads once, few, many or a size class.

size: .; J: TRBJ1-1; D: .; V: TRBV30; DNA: TGTGCCTGGAGTGCCCGGAACACTGAAGCTTTCTTT; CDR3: CAWSARNTEAFF
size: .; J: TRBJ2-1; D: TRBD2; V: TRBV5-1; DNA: TGCGCCAGCAGTCGTAGCGGGAAGGACAATGAGCAGTTCTTC; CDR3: CASSRSGKDNEQFF
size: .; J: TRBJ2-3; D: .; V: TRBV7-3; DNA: TGTGCCAGCGGCAGCGGTGGGGGGATAGGGGATACGCAGTATTTT; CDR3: CASGSGGGIGDTQYF
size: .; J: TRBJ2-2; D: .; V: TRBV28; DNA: TGTGCCAGCAGCCAATTGAGGGACTTGAACACCGGGGAGCTGTTTTTT; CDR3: CASSQLRDLNTGELFF
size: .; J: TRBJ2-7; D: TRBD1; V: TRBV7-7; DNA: TGTGCCAGCAGCTTCGGGACAGGGGGCTACGAGCAGTACTTC; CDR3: CASSFGTGGYEQYF
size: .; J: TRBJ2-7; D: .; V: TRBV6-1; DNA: TGTGCCAGCAGTGAATCGATGGGGTTTGGGGCCCCCTACGAGCAGTACTTC; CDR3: CASSESMGFGAPYEQYF
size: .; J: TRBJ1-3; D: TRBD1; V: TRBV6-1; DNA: TGTGCCAGCAGTGAAGCGCCAACTGGGACAGGGCAGGGAAACACCATATATTTT; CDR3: CASSEAPTGTGQGNTIYF
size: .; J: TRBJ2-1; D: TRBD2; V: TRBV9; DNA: TGTGCCAGCAGGAGGACTAGCGGGAGAGTCGGTGAGCAGTTCTTC; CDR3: CASRRTSGRVGEQFF
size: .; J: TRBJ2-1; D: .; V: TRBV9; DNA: TGTGCCAGCAGCGTAGACACAACCTACAATGAGCAGTTCTTC; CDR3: CASSVDTTYNEQFF
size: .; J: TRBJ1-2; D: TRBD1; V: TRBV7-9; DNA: TGTGCCAGCAGCTCCCAGGGGGTCGATGGCTACACCTTC; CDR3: CASSSQGVDGYTF
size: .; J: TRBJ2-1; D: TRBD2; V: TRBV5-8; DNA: TGTGCCACCCAGCGGGATAGCTCCTACAATGAGCAGTTCTTC; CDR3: CATQRDSSYNEQFF
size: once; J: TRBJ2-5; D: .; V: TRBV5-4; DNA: TGTGCCAGCAGCTCGTCCCTCGAAGAGACCCAGTACTTC; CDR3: CASSSSLEETQYF
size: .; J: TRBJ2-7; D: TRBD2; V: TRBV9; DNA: TGTGCCAGCAGCGCAGGGACTAGCGGGAGTTACGAGCAGTACTTC; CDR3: CASSAGTSGSYEQYF
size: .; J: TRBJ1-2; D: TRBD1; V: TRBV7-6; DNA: TGTGCCAGCAGCCCAGGACAGGGCCTCTATGGCTACACCTTC; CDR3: CASSPGQGLYGYTF
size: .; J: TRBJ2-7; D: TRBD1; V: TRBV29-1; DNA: TGCAGCGCGGGACCGGGACAGGACTCCTACGAGCAGTACTTC; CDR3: CSAGPGQDSYEQYF
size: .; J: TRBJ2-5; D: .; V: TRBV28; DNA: TGTGCCACCGGGGAGGCTGGCCAGTACTTC; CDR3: CATGEAGQYF
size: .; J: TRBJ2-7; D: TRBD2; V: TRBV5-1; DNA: TGCGCCAGCAGCTTGGGACTAGCGGGAGGGGGAGAGCAGTACTTC; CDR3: CASSLGLAGGGEQYF
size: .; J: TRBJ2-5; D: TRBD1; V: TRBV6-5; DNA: TGTGCCAGCAGTTCCACAGGGGAGGAGACCCAGTACTTC; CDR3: CASSSTGEETQYF
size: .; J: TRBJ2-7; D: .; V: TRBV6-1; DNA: TGTGCCAGCAGTGAAGCGGGCTACCTCTACGAGCAGTACTTC; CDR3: CASSEAGYLYEQYF
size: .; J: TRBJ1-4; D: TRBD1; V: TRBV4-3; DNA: TGCGCCAGCAGTTACGACAGGGGGCCAAATGAAAAACTGTTTTTT; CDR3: CASSYDRGPNEKLFF
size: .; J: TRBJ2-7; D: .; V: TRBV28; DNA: TGTGCCAGCAGCCGACTAGTAATCTACGAGCAGTACTTC; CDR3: CASSRLVIYEQYF
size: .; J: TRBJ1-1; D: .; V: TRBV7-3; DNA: TGTGCCAGCAGCTTAGGGGGGAAAGGCACTGAAGCTTTCTTT; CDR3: CASSLGGKGTEAFF
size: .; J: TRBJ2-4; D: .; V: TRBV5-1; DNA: TGCGCCAGCAGCTCGTCAGGGAACAGCGAAAACATTCAGTACTTC; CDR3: CASSSSGNSENIQYF
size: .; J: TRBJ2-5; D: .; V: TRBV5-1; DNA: TGCGCCAGCAGCCCCCTGGGGTCAGGGAGGGAGACCCAGTACTTC; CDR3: CASSPLGSGRETQYF
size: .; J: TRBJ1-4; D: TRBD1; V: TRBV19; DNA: TGTGCCAGTAGTATAGCGGGACAGGGGAATGAAAAACTGTTTTTT; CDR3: CASSIAGQGNEKLFF
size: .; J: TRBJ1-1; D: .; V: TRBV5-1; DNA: TGCGCCAGCAGCTCACAGGGACCGAACACTGAAGCTTTCTTT; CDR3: CASSSQGPNTEAFF
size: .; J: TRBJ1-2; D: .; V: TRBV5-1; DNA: TGCGCCAGCAGGGCCAATCCACAGGGCTATGGCTACACCTTC; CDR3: CASRANPQGYGYTF
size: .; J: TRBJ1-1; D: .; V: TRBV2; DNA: TGTGCCAGCAGCCTGACAGCTTCCCCTCTTGAAGCTTTCTTT; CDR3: CASSLTASPLEAFF
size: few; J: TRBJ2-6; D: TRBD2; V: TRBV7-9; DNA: TGTGCCAGCAGGTTGAGCGGGGCTGGGGCCAACGTCCTGACTTTC; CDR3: CASRLSGAGANVLTF
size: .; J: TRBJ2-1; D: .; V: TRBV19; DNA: TGTGCCAGTAGTCCGGGAGTTTTTGGGAATGAGCAGTTCTTC; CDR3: CASSPGVFGNEQFF
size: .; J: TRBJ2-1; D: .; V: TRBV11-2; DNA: TGTGCCAGCACCTGGGGCTCACCCTACAATGAGCAGTTCTTC; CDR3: CASTWGSPYNEQFF
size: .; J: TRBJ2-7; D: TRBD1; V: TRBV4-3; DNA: TGCGCCAGCAGCCAAGCGGGGGACAGGGCTGAGCAGTACTTC; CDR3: CASSQAGDRAEQYF
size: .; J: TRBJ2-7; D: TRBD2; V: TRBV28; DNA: TGTGCCAGCAGTTCCCCCGCGGGAGGCGAGCAGTACTTC; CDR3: CASSSPAGGEQYF
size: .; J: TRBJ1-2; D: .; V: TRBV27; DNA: TGTGCCAGCAGCCCCAGGGCGAACTATGGCTACACCTTC; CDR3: CASSPRANYGYTF
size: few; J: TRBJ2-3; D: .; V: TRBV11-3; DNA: TGTGCCAGCAGCCCCCGAGGGGGGGTAGCAGATACGCAGTATTTT; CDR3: CASSPRGGVADTQYF